This TCR beta chain originates from a study of technical replicates of blood from several donors. Germline values: CDR1 SGHRS, CDR2 YFSETQ. Trimming shortened V by 0 bases and J by 0 bases, and 13 bases separated the two germline ends. The CDR3 has 16 amino acids. Sequencing was performed with immunoSEQ multiplex PCR; in TCRdb, only in-frame clones are kept and a portion is missing. The data hold around 50,000 clones, with approximately 95% observed a single time. Sequencing was carried out using T cells isolated from PBMCs. This TCR came from a human donor in good health. V gene TRBV5-1 combines with J gene TRBJ2-7, with D tentatively TRBD2 (6 bases). The DNA of the CDR3 is TGCGCCAGCAGCTTGGTTACGGCGGGGAGCTCCTACGAGCAGTACTTC. Its protein is CASSLVTAGSSYEQYF.